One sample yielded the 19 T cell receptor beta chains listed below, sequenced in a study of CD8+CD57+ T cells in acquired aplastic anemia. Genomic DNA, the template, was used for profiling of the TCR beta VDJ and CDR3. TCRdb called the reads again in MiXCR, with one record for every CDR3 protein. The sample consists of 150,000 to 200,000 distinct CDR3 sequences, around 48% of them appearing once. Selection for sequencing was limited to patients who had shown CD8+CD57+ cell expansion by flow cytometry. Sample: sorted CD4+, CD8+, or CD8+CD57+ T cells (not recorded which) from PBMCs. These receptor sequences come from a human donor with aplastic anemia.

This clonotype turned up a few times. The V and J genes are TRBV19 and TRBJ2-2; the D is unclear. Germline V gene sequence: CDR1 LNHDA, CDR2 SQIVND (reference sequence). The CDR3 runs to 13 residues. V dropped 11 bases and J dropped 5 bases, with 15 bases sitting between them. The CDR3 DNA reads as TGTGCCTCCGGCTGGGTGGCGACCGGGGAGCTGTTTTTT. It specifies CASGWVATGELFF.

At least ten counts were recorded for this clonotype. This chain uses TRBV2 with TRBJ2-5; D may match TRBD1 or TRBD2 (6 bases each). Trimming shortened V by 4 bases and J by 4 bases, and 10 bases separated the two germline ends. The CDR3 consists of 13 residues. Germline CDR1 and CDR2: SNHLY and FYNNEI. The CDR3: CASSGGGLETQYF. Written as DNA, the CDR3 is TGTGCCAGCAGTGGAGGGGGACTAGAGACCCAGTACTTC. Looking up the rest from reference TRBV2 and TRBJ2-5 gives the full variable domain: EPEVTQTPSHQVTQMGQEVILRCVPISNHLYFYWYRQILGQKVEFLVSFYNNEISEKSEIFDDQFSVERPDGSNFTLKIRSTKLEDSAMYFCASSGGGLETQYFGPGTRLLVL.

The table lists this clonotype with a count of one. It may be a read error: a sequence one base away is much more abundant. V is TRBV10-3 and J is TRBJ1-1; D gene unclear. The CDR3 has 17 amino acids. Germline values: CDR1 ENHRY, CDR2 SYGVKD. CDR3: CASSGAKTIWRNTEAFF. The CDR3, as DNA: TGTGCCAGCAGTGGAGCTAAGACGATTTGGAGAAACACTGAAGCTTTCTTT.

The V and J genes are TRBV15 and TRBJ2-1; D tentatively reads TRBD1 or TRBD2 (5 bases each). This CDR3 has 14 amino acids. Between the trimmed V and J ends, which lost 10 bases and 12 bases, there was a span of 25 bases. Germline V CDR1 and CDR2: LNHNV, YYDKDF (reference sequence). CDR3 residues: CAIGAYRTNERQFF. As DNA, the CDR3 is TGTGCCATCGGGGCATATAGAACCAATGAAAGGCAGTTCTTC. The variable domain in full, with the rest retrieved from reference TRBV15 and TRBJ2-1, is DAMVIQNPRYQVTQFGKPVTLSCSQTLNHNVMYWYQQKSSQAPKLLFHYYDKDFNNEADTPDNFQSRRPNTSFCFLDIRSPGLGDTAMYLCAIGAYRTNERQFFGPGTRLTVL.

CDR3 in DNA: TGCAGTGCTAGAGAACGCGGGCTCCGTCTTATCAATCAGCCCCAGCATTTT. This gives the protein CSARERGLRLINQPQHF. V gene TRBV20-1 combines with J gene TRBJ1-5; no reliable D call. Germline CDR1 is DFQATT and CDR2 is SNEGSKA (reference sequence). Between the trimmed V and J ends, which lost 0 bases and 3 bases, there was a span of 18 bases. The CDR3 consists of 17 residues.

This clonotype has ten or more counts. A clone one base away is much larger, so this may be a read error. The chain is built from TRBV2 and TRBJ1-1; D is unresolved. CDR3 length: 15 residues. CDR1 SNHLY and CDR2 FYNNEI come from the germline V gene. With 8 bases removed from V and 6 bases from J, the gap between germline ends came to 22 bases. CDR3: CASGEGTLPRAEAFF. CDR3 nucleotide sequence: TGTGCCAGCGGAGAGGGTACACTTCCACGGGCTGAAGCTTTCTTT.

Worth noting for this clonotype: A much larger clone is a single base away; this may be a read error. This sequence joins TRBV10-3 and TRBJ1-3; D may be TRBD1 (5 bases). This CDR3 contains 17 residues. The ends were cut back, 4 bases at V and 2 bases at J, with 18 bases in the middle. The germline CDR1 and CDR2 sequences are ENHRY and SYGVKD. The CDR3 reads CAISASTTVAPGNTIYF. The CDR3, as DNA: TGTGCCATCAGTGCCTCTACGACAGTAGCGCCTGGAAACACCATATATTTT.

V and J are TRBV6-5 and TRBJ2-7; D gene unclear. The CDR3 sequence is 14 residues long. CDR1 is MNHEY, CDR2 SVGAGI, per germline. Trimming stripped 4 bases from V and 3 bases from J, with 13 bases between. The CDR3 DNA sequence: TGTGCCAGCAGTTCCCCGCTGGTACTCTACGAGCAGTACTTC. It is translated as CASSSPLVLYEQYF.

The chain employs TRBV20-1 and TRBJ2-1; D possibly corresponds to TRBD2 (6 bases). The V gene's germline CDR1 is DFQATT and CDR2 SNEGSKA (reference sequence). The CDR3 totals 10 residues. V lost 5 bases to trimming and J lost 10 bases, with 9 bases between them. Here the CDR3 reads CSAGGLEQFF. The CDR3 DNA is TGCAGTGCTGGAGGGTTAGAGCAGTTCTTC.

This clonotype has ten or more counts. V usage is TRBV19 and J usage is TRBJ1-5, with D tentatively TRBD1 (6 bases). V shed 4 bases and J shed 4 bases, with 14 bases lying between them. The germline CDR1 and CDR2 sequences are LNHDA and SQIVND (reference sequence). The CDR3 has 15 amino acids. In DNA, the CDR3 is TGTGCCAGTAGTACCCAGGGCAGGGGTAATCAGCCCCAGCATTTT. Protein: CASSTQGRGNQPQHF.

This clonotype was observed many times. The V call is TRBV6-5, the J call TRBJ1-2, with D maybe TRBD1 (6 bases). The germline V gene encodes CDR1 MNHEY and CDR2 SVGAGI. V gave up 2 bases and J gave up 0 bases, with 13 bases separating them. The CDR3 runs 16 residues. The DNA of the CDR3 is TGTGCCAGCAGTTACGTACAGGGCGCAACTAACTATGGCTACACCTTC. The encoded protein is CASSYVQGATNYGYTF.

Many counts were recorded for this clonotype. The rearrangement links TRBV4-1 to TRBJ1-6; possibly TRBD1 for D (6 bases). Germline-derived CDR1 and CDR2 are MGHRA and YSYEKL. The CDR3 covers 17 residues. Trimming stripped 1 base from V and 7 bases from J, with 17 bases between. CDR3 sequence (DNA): TGCGCCAGCAGCCAAGGTGTCTCGGGCAGGGGAAATTCACCCCTCCACTTT. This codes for CASSQGVSGRGNSPLHF.

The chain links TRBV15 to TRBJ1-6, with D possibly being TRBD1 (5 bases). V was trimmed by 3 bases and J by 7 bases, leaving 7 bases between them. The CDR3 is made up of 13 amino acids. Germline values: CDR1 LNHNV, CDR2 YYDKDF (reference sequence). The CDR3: CATSSHRNSPLHF. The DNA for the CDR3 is TGTGCCACCAGCAGCCACAGGAATTCACCCCTCCACTTT.

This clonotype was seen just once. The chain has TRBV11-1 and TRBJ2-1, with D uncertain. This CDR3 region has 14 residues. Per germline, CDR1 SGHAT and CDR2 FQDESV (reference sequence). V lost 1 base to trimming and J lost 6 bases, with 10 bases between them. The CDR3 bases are TGTGCCAGCAGCTTAGTGGGCCAAGGCAATGAGCAGTTCTTC. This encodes CASSLVGQGNEQFF. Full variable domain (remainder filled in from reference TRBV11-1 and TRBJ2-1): EAEVAQSPRYKITEKSQAVAFWCDPISGHATLYWYRQILGQGPELLVQFQDESVVDDSQLPKDRFSAERLKGVDSTLKIQPAELGDSAMYLCASSLVGQGNEQFFGPGTRLTVL.

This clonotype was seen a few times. The CDR3 coding sequence is TGTGCCAGCAACCCGACAGGGGGTTTCAATCAGCCCCAGCATTTT. Its translation is CASNPTGGFNQPQHF. The V gene is TRBV7-2, the J gene TRBJ1-5; TRBD1 aligns across 9 bases. The CDR3 is 15 residues long. Germline trimming cut 7 bases from V and 3 bases from J; bases unmatched to any gene: 7. The germline V gene encodes CDR1 SGHTA and CDR2 FQGNSA.

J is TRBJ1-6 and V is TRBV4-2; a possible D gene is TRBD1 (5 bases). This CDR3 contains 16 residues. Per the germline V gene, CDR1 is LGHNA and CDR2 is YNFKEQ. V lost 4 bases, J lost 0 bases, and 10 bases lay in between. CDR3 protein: CASSPGTNSYNSPLHF. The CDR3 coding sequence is TGTGCCAGCAGCCCCGGGACCAACTCCTATAATTCACCCCTCCACTTT.

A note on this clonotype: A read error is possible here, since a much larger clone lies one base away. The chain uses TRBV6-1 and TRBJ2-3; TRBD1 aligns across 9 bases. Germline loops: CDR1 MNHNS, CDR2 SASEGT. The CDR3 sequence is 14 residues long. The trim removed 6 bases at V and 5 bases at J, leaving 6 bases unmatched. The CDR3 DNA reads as TGTGCCAGCAGGGTAGGGACAGGGAGAGATACGCAGTATTTT. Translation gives CASRVGTGRDTQYF.

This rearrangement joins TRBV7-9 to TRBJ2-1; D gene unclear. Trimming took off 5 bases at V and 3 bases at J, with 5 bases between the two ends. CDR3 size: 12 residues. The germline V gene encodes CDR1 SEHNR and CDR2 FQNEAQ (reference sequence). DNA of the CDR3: TGTGCCAGCAGCCCGGACTACAATGAGCAGTTCTTC. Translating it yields CASSPDYNEQFF.

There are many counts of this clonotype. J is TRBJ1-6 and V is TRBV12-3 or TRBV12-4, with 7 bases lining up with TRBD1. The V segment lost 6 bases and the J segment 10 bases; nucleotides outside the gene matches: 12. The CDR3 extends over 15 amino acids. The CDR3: CASSSRQGSDSPLHF. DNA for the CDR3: TGTGCCAGCAGCAGTAGACAGGGTTCGGACTCACCCCTCCACTTT.